Sequencing of this T cell receptor (beta chain) was carried out in a study of shared clonotypes between healthy human individuals. The method was immunoSEQ multiplex PCR; TCRdb's version includes in-frame clones alone and lacks a portion of them. This table holds 1.6 million or so clones, 98% found once. V was shortened by 2 bases and J by 5 bases, with 10 bases between the two germline ends. CDR1 is MRHNA, CDR2 SNTAGT, per germline. This CDR3 region has 13 residues. The chain has TRBV6-4 and TRBJ2-7; perhaps D is TRBD1 or TRBD2 (5 bases each). The specimen was naive CD4+ T cells sorted from blood. The subset here: CD45RA+ positively selected. This receptor was taken from a man between 25 and 39 years old in good health. CDR3 nucleotides: TGTGCCAGCAGTGACGATTTGGGGGACGAGCAGTACTTC. As protein: CASSDDLGDEQYF.